This T cell receptor (beta chain) came from a study of T-cell memory formation after mild COVID-19. In the study overall: Largely, TCR clusters stayed within a single donor.

TCRdb re-called the 5' RACE reads through MiXCR, storing one row per CDR3 protein. The table includes some 31,000 distinct CDR3 sequences, 12% detected once. Findings and caveats of the study: Those CD4+ clones that contracted were mainly in CM and EM (CD8+ ones in EMRA).

This clonotype occurred many times. The target antigen is unknown. The V end was cut by 0 bases, the J end by 5 bases, with 20 bases between. There are 17 residues in the CDR3. Germline V gene lookup returns CDR1 SGHRS and CDR2 YFSETQ. What was sequenced was PBMCs or a T cell subset sorted from them (not recorded which). This TCR came from an adult woman who had mild COVID-19 (a few samples of this study predate the infection). Cell type and time point are not known. The V call is TRBV5-1, the J call TRBJ2-5; D call uncertain. CDR3: CASSLGMGGSSWETQYF. CDR3 DNA: TGCGCCAGCAGCTTGGGTATGGGCGGATCCTCGTGGGAGACCCAGTACTTC.